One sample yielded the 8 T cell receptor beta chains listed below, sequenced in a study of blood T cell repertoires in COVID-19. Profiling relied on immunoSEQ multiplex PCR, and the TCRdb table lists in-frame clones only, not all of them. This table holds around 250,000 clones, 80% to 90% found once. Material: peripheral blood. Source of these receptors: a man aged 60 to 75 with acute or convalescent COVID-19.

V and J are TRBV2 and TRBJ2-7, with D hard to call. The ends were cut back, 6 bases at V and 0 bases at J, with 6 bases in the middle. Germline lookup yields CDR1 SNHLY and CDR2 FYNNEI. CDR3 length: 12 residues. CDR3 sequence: CASRYSSYEQYF. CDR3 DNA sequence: TGTGCCAGCAGGTATAGCTCCTACGAGCAGTACTTC.

CDR3 region: CASSPRMLQGSMTEAFF. CDR3 sequence (DNA): TGTGCCAGCAGCCCGCGAATGTTACAGGGATCTATGACTGAAGCTTTCTTT. This chain links TRBV7-6 with TRBJ1-1; maybe TRBD1 (6 bases). CDR3 length: 17 residues. The germline V gene has CDR1 SGHVS and CDR2 FNYEAQ. Trimming cost V 5 bases and J 5 bases, with 24 bases left between them.

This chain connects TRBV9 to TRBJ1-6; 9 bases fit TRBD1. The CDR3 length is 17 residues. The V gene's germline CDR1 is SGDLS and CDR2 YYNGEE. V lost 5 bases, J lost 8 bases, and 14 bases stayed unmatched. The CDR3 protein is CASSDNRGLKGDSPLHF. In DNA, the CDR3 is TGTGCCAGCAGTGATAACAGGGGGCTTAAGGGGGATTCACCCCTCCACTTT. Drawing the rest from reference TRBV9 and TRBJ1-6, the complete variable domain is DSGVTQTPKHLITATGQRVTLRCSPRSGDLSVYWYQQSLDQGLQFLIQYYNGEERAKGNILERFSAQQFPDLHSELNLSSLELGDSALYFCASSDNRGLKGDSPLHFGNGTRLTVT.

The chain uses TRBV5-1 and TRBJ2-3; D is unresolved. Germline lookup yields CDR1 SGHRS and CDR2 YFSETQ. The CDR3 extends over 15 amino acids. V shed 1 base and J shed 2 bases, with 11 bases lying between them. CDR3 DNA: TGCGCCAGCAGCTTGACTCCCTCCTTCACAGATACGCAGTATTTT. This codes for CASSLTPSFTDTQYF.

As DNA, the CDR3 is TGTGCCAGCAGTGACCACGCAGGGAATCAGCCCCAGCATTTT. It yields the protein CASSDHAGNQPQHF. The genes are TRBV6-4 and TRBJ1-5, with a weak D call TRBD1 (5 bases). V was cut by 2 bases and J by 4 bases, with 9 bases left in between. The CDR3 is made up of 14 amino acids. Germline CDR1 reads MRHNA; CDR2 reads SNTAGT.

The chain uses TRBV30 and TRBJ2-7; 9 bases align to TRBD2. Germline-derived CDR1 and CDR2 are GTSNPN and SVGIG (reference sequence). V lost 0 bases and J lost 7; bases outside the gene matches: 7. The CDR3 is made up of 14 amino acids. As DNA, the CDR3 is TGTGCCTGGAGTGTATTTAGCGGGAGAAATGAGCAGTACTTC. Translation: CAWSVFSGRNEQYF.

CDR3 DNA: TGTGCCAGCAGCTTTTCCGGGGTCAACACCGGGGAGCTGTTTTTT. It yields the protein CASSFSGVNTGELFF. J is TRBJ2-2 and V is TRBV7-2, with D possibly matching TRBD2 (5 bases). This CDR3 spans 15 amino acids. Germline assignment: CDR1 SGHTA and CDR2 FQGNSA. The V gene lost 3 bases and the J gene lost 2 bases, with 10 bases spanning the gap.

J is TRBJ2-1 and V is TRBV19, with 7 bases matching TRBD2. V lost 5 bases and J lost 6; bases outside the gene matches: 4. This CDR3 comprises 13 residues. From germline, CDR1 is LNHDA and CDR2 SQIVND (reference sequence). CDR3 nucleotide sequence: TGTGCCAGTAGTGTGACTAGCATCAATGAGCAGTTCTTC. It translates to CASSVTSINEQFF.